Below, one T cell receptor beta chain is given with its context. Per the authors' pipeline: How many nucleated cells were present was estimated from reference gene primer amplification. Generated by immunoSEQ multiplex PCR, the TCRdb table keeps only in-frame clones and is missing some. The DNA was the basis for D and trimming; V, J and clone size are from that table. Of 60,000 to 75,000 clones in the sample, approximately 88% are singletons; the top ten hold approximately 4%. The record originates from a study of blood T cell repertoires in COVID-19. As for the study in general: PBMCs, B-cell-depleted T cells, or T cells were the source of the cDNA or gDNA that made up the material.

The CDR3 consists of 16 residues. Trimming shortened V by 6 bases and J by 6 bases, and 22 bases separated the two germline ends. CDR1 is MNHEY and CDR2 is SMNVEV in the germline V gene (reference sequence). The sample comprised peripheral blood. This receptor was taken from a human donor in a cohort sampled during active COVID-19. The chain carries TRBV27 and TRBJ2-3; a possible D gene is TRBD1 (6 bases). The CDR3 reads CASRTPGPRGYDTQYF. Written as DNA, the CDR3 is TGTGCCAGCAGGACTCCGGGACCCAGGGGCTACGATACGCAGTATTTT.